The rows below give T cell receptor beta chains drawn from one sample of a study of glioma-infiltrating T cells. Via MiXCR, TCRdb re-called the multiplex PCR reads, giving one row per CDR3 protein. In the table there are 100,000 to 150,000 distinct CDR3 sequences, 24% of which are singletons. The sample taken for sequencing was glioma tissue, nonneoplastic brain tissue, or PBMCs (not recorded which). These receptors were obtained from a human donor with low-grade glioma or glioblastoma, undergoing nonglioma brain surgery, or in good health (not recorded which). CDR3s include the opening cysteine and the closing phenylalanine or tryptophan. The D gene is left open where the match is weak. Size is stated for part of the rows, as once, few or many counts, or as a class when the clone is expanded.

NA | TRBJ1-6 | TRBV5-1 | few | TGCGCCAGCAGCTTGGCCGACAGGAATTCACCCCTCCACTTT | CASSLADRNSPLHF
NA | TRBJ1-2 | TRBV19 | NA | TGTGCCAGTAGTATCGTAGGGGACGGCTACACCTTC | CASSIVGDGYTF
TRBD1 | TRBJ1-2 | TRBV6-1 | many | TGTGCCAGCAGTCATTTGACAGGGGGAAACTATGGCTACACCTTC | CASSHLTGGNYGYTF
NA | TRBJ1-1 | TRBV6-2/TRBV6-3 | many | TGTGCCAGCAGTTACCGGGGACGGAACACTGAAGCTTTCTTT | CASSYRGRNTEAFF
TRBD1 | TRBJ2-3 | TRBV2 | NA | TGTGCCAGCAGACCGGGACAGGGCCACACAGATACGCAGTATTTT | CASRPGQGHTDTQYF
TRBD1 | TRBJ1-6 | TRBV7-9 | NA | TGTGCCAGCAGCAACAGGGGGACAGGCTATAATTCACCCCTCCACTTT | CASSNRGTGYNSPLHF
NA | TRBJ1-1 | TRBV29-1 | once | TGCAGCGTTGGGGTTAGGGCTAACACTGAAGCTTTCTTT | CSVGVRANTEAFF
NA | TRBJ1-2 | TRBV3-1 | many | TGTGCCAGCAGCCCTACAGAAGACTATGGCTACACCTTC | CASSPTEDYGYTF
NA | TRBJ1-1 | TRBV18 | many | TGTGCCAGCTCACCCCAGATTGAAGCTTTCTTT | CASSPQIEAFF
NA | TRBJ1-2 | TRBV11-2 | NA | TGTGCCAGCAGCTTAGATGGACAGCTCTATGGCTACACCTTC | CASSLDGQLYGYTF
NA | TRBJ1-2 | TRBV20-1 | NA | TGCAGTGCTAGAGAAGTTCAGGGGAACTATGGCTACACCTTC | CSAREVQGNYGYTF
NA | TRBJ2-5 | TRBV14 | NA | TGTGCGACGGGCGAGAACCAAGAGACCCAGTACTTC | CATGENQETQYF
TRBD1 | TRBJ1-2 | TRBV5-6 | NA | TGTGCCAGCAGCGGGGTTACAGGGGGCGCTAGCTACACCTTC | CASSGVTGGASYTF
TRBD1 | TRBJ1-6 | TRBV15 | NA | TGTGCCACCAGGGATACCGGGACAGGGGGCTATAATTCACCCCTCCACTTT | CATRDTGTGGYNSPLHF
TRBD1 | TRBJ1-2 | TRBV20-1 | NA | TGCAGTGCTAGAGACGTAGGGACAGGGGCTAGGGGCTACACCTTC | CSARDVGTGARGYTF
NA | TRBJ1-2 | TRBV7-9 | few | TGTGCCAGCAGCTACCCCCAGGGGACAGGCTACACCTTC | CASSYPQGTGYTF
NA | TRBJ2-3 | TRBV6-2/TRBV6-3 | many | TGTGCCACGACAAGGGAATACACAGATACGCAGTATTTT | CATTREYTDTQYF
NA | TRBJ1-5 | TRBV6-1 | NA | TGTGCCAGCAACCCGGGACCCCATAGCAATCAGCCCCAGCATTTT | CASNPGPHSNQPQHF
NA | TRBJ1-2 | TRBV29-1 | NA | TGCAGCGTTCGGCAGTATGGCTACACCTTC | CSVRQYGYTF
NA | TRBJ2-1 | TRBV28 | NA | TGTGCCAGCAGTTTGGGTCAAGCCGTTGAGCAGTTCTTC | CASSLGQAVEQFF
NA | TRBJ1-3 | TRBV3-1 | few | TGTGCCAGCAGCCAAGGGGATCCGGGAAACACCATATATTTT | CASSQGDPGNTIYF
NA | TRBJ1-1 | TRBV28 | NA | TGTGCCAGCAGTGGACTACTGGGGACTGAAGCTTTCTTT | CASSGLLGTEAFF
NA | TRBJ2-5 | TRBV29-1 | few | TGCAGCGTTGCCCCGGGGTACCAAGAGACCCAGTACTTC | CSVAPGYQETQYF
TRBD2 | TRBJ2-5 | TRBV4-1 | NA | TGCGCCAGCAGCCTTGGGCTAGCGGGCCAAGAGACCCAGTACTTC | CASSLGLAGQETQYF
NA | TRBJ1-2 | TRBV28 | many | TGTGCCAGCAGTTTTGGGGGTACCTATGGCTACACCTTC | CASSFGGTYGYTF
TRBD1 | TRBJ2-5 | TRBV27 | many | TGTGCCAGCAGTCAGCTCGGGACAGAAGAGACCCAGTACTTC | CASSQLGTEETQYF
TRBD1 | TRBJ1-1 | TRBV6-1 | NA | TGTGCCAGCAGGCAGGGGGGCACTGAAGCTTTCTTT | CASRQGGTEAFF
NA | TRBJ2-5 | TRBV24-1 | NA | TGTGCCACCAGTGATTTGGCAGACTACCAAGAGACCCAGTACTTC | CATSDLADYQETQYF
TRBD2 | TRBJ2-5 | TRBV3-1 | NA | TGTGCCAGCAGTCGAGCGGGGGGCCAAGAGACCCGGTACTTC | CASSRAGGQETRYF
NA | TRBJ2-6 | TRBV6-1 | many | TGTGCCAGCAGCCCGGAGGGAACTGGGGCCAACGTCCTGACTTTC | CASSPEGTGANVLTF
NA | TRBJ1-4 | TRBV7-6 | few | TGTGCCAGCAGTCCCGGCCCCTCTAATGAAAAACTGTTTTTT | CASSPGPSNEKLFF
NA | TRBJ1-1 | TRBV19 | once | TGTGCCAGTAGTATATCAGCGACAGTCAACGCTGAAGCTTTCTTT | CASSISATVNAEAFF
NA | TRBJ2-3 | TRBV2 | NA | TGTGCCAGAAGTCCCGCGGCGACAGATACGCAGTATTTT | CARSPAATDTQYF
TRBD2 | TRBJ2-5 | TRBV6-1 | many | TGTGCCAGCAAAACTCAACAGCGGGGGGTAGGGCAAGAGACCCAGTACTTC | CASKTQQRGVGQETQYF
NA | TRBJ1-5 | TRBV20-1 | few | TGCAGTGCTAGAGATGGGGATCAGCCCCAGCATTTT | CSARDGDQPQHF
NA | TRBJ1-6 | TRBV14 | few | TGTGCCAGCAGCCAAGAAGGGAGATCCCTCCACTTT | CASSQEGRSLHF
NA | TRBJ2-5 | TRBV18 | few | TGTGCCAGCTCACCACCGGAGGAAGTCCGTGGGTACTTC | CASSPPEEVRGYF
NA | TRBJ2-3 | TRBV29-1 | NA | TGCAGCGTTGGAGGACAAACAGATACGCAGTATTTT | CSVGGQTDTQYF
TRBD1 | TRBJ1-2 | TRBV25-1 | NA | TGTGCCAGCAGTGATCCTACAGGGGGCGGGGGCTACACCTTC | CASSDPTGGGGYTF
NA | TRBJ1-1 | TRBV24-1 | NA | TGTGCCACCAGTGATTCCCGAGGACCGGGCACTGAAGCTTTCTTT | CATSDSRGPGTEAFF
NA | TRBJ2-6 | TRBV6-1 | many | TGTGCCAGCACCTTGGGGGGCTCTGGGGCCAACGTCCTGACTTTC | CASTLGGSGANVLTF
NA | TRBJ1-2 | TRBV29-1 | NA | TGCAGCGTTGAAGATGCCCGAAGGGCTGAAGGCTACACCTTC | CSVEDARRAEGYTF
TRBD1 | TRBJ1-5 | TRBV6-6 | NA | TGTGCCGTTTCGGGACAGGGTCCGGTTCAGCCCCAGCATTTT | CAVSGQGPVQPQHF
NA | TRBJ1-5 | TRBV4-1 | NA | TGCGCCAGCAGCCAGGGTGGGAGCCAATATAGCAATCAGCCCCAGCATTTT | CASSQGGSQYSNQPQHF